This is a list of T cell receptor beta chains from one sample in a study of T-cell memory formation after mild COVID-19. MiXCR was run by TCRdb on the 5' RACE reads, yielding one entry per CDR3 protein. This table has 360,000 or so distinct CDR3 sequences, around 28% appearing once. What was sequenced was PBMCs or a T cell subset sorted from them (not recorded which). The receptors here all came from an adult woman who had mild COVID-19 (a few samples of this study predate the infection). Cell type and time point are not known. Both conserved end residues are part of each CDR3.

v_call cdr3_aa
TRBV5-1 CASSPEGGGNYGYTF
TRBV7-2 CASSGRHNEQFF
TRBV5-5 CASSLAQGVYGYTF
TRBV7-3 CASSSSQGMALHF
TRBV12-3/TRBV12-4 CASTPFRGGDTGELFF
TRBV12-3/TRBV12-4 CASSLGGNDQPQHF
TRBV4-3 CASSQVRSSGYGYTF
TRBV20-1 CSASAGTETYEQYF
TRBV20-1 CSAPIWGTDTQYF
TRBV10-3 CAISESRTGDRPQHF
TRBV12-3/TRBV12-4 CATTWDRVNIQYF
TRBV24-1 CATSSTNEQFF
TRBV10-3 CAISEPSVLAGQEQFF
TRBV28 CASYYSNYGYTF
TRBV7-3 CASSVTGNTEAFF
TRBV28 CASSPLASGRGYTQYF
TRBV2 CASRVGDRDINTEAFF
TRBV24-1 CATSLGGASEETQYF
TRBV7-9 CASSLKRDTDTQYF
TRBV5-1 CASSPHWDSTTDTQYF
TRBV29-1 CSVAWGDYGYTF
TRBV20-1 CSARPRELPGTQRETQYF
TRBV15 CATSRDRGTQFF
TRBV7-9 CASSLTSGASYEQYF
TRBV4-1 CASSLGTSGGPGGEQFF
TRBV27 CASSLGGTNQPQHF
TRBV6-5 CASSSNDLRDTFNEQFF
TRBV19 CATSPGGDYNEQFF
TRBV6-5 CASSHPWQGFGYTF
TRBV5-5 CASSLRSGSTDTQYF
TRBV6-5 CASSYSRMASTDTQYF
TRBV20-1 CSARDLFGNRTNEQFF
TRBV7-6 CASSPGGEPGNIQYF
TRBV6-5 CASSYSISGLTYEQYF
TRBV5-1 CASSFLSGDSPLHF
TRBV7-2 CASSPGLFLPAGELFF
TRBV14 CASSQHNPGELFF
TRBV14 CASSQEYRDPYEQYF
TRBV5-5 CASSSKGDTGELFF
TRBV27 CASKPIAGGPFEEQYF